The 24 T cell receptor beta chains listed next were all sequenced from one sample in a study of Ad26.COV2.S vaccination and SARS-CoV-2 variants. Repertoires were generated with immunoSEQ multiplex PCR, while TCRdb's copy carries only in-frame clones and drops some. The sample shows some 370,000 clones, 83% of them seen only once. Treatment of the sample: about 20 received Ad26.COV2.S at low or high dose, single or two shots; about 5 received placebo; per-sample allocation not given. Vaccine and placebo recipients were sampled on day 63 after the first injection. The material sequenced was peripheral blood, taken in a trial of Ad26.COV2.S vaccine versus placebo. Receptor source: a person between 18 and 65 years old who received the Ad26.COV2.S COVID-19 vaccine or a placebo.

DNA of the CDR3: TGTGCCAGCAAGGGCGGGGGGGTTAACGAGCAGTACTTC. Its translation is CASKGGGVNEQYF. The J gene is TRBJ2-7, the V gene TRBV6-5, with 9 bases aligning to TRBD2. The CDR3 is 13 amino acids. The J segment lost 5 bases and the V segment lost 7 bases, leaving 6 bases of the junction unmatched. Per germline, CDR1 MNHEY and CDR2 SVGAGI.

The CDR3 nucleotides read TGTGCCAGCAGCTTGGACAGGGGGCGCGCAGATACGCAGTATTTT. Its protein product is CASSLDRGRADTQYF. This chain connects TRBV5-4 to TRBJ2-3, with 9 bases aligning to TRBD1. This CDR3 contains 15 residues. V dropped 0 bases and J dropped 4; count of bases not matched to a gene: 3. Germline V lookup: CDR1 SGHNT, CDR2 YYREEE (reference sequence).

The V call is TRBV11-3, the J call TRBJ2-3; weak D call: TRBD1 (6 bases). The germline V and J ends were trimmed by 3 bases and 2 bases, with 15 bases remaining between them. Germline V gives CDR1 SGHNT, CDR2 YENEEA. The CDR3 length is 16 residues. This chain's CDR3 is CASSFRRTEPTDTQYF. The CDR3 coding sequence is TGTGCCAGCAGCTTCCGTCGGACAGAGCCCACAGATACGCAGTATTTT.

This clone was counted many times. The V gene is TRBV28, the J gene TRBJ1-5; D gene uncertain. Per the germline V gene, CDR1 is MDHEN and CDR2 is SYDVKM. The CDR3 has 13 amino acids. Trimming cost V 3 bases and J 0 bases, with 3 bases left between them. The CDR3 sequence: CASSFYSNQPQHF. The CDR3 DNA follows: TGTGCCAGCAGTTTTTATAGCAATCAGCCCCAGCATTTT. Full variable domain (rest looked up from reference TRBV28 and TRBJ1-5): DVKVTQSSRYLVKRTGEKVFLECVQDMDHENMFWYRQDPGLGLRLIYFSYDVKMKEKGDIPEGYSVSREKKERFSLILESASTNQTSMYLCASSFYSNQPQHFGDGTRLSIL.

The chain joins TRBV12-3 or TRBV12-4 to TRBJ1-1; D remains unclear. V dropped 5 bases and J dropped 0 bases, with 7 bases sitting between them. This CDR3 has 13 amino acids. DNA for the CDR3: TGTGCCAGCAGTCCGTGGGTGAACACTGAAGCTTTCTTT. Its protein product is CASSPWVNTEAFF.

There are a few counts of this clone. The chain carries TRBV11-2 and TRBJ2-7; D perhaps matches TRBD2 (5 bases). Trimming removed 5 bases at V and 6 bases at J, with 20 bases between. Per germline, CDR1 SGHAT and CDR2 FQNNGV. This CDR3 region has 15 residues. In DNA form, the CDR3 reads TGTGCCAGCAGCCCCTACGGGGTAAGAACCGCCGAGCAGTACTTC. Translating gives CASSPYGVRTAEQYF.

This clone has a handful of counts. This chain connects TRBV5-4 to TRBJ2-1, with D hard to call. The length of the CDR3 is 14 residues. V was pared by 1 base and J by 2 bases, with 7 bases between. Per the germline V gene, CDR1 is SGHNT and CDR2 is YYREEE (reference sequence). CDR3 sequence (DNA): TGTGCCAGCAGCTTGTCCGGGCCCTACAATGAGCAGTTCTTC. Its translation: CASSLSGPYNEQFF.

The chain recombines TRBV5-4 with TRBJ2-3, with 8 bases identical to TRBD2. Germline CDR1 is SGHNT and CDR2 is YYREEE (reference sequence). The CDR3 is 13 amino acids. Trimming cost V 9 bases and J 3 bases; bases outside gene matches: 6. DNA for the CDR3: TGTGCCACCCGACTAGCGTCTACAGATACGCAGTATTTT. It encodes CATRLASTDTQYF.

The chain links TRBV7-9 to TRBJ1-2, with no clear D. This CDR3 comprises 15 residues. CDR1 is SEHNR, CDR2 FQNEAQ, per germline (reference sequence). V lost 3 bases to trimming and J lost 2 bases, with 13 bases between them. The CDR3 reads CASSFLAGKNYGYTF. The CDR3 DNA reads as TGTGCCAGCAGCTTCTTAGCAGGAAAAAACTATGGCTACACCTTC.

The chain carries TRBV3-1 (or the pseudogene TRBV3-2) and TRBJ2-3; D may be TRBD2 (5 bases). The germline V and J ends were trimmed by 4 bases and 7 bases, with 12 bases remaining between them. This CDR3 region has 13 residues. Germline values: CDR1 LGHDT, CDR2 YNNKEL (reference sequence). This CDR3 is CASSPSGLHTQYF. The DNA of the CDR3 is TGTGCCAGCAGCCCTTCCGGACTCCATACGCAGTATTTT.

This clone has just a few counts. The chain joins TRBV2 to TRBJ2-7, with a tentative D call TRBD2 (5 bases). The ends were cut back, 8 bases at V and 0 bases at J, with 14 bases in the middle. Germline CDR1 reads SNHLY; CDR2 reads FYNNEI. CDR3 length: 14 residues. The CDR3 sequence: CASEYEGVSYEQYF. CDR3 nucleotides: TGTGCCAGCGAGTACGAGGGCGTCTCCTACGAGCAGTACTTC.

This chain joins TRBV5-1 and TRBJ2-2; D is unclear. Germline values: CDR1 SGHRS, CDR2 YFSETQ. The CDR3 totals 13 residues. The germline V and J ends were trimmed by 3 bases and 9 bases, with 12 bases remaining between them. The CDR3: CASSSPARWELFF. Here the CDR3 DNA reads TGCGCCAGCAGCTCTCCTGCTCGGTGGGAGCTGTTTTTT. Variable domain in full (rest from reference TRBV5-1 and TRBJ2-2): KAGVTQTPRYLIKTRGQQVTLSCSPISGHRSVSWYQQTPGQGLQFLFEYFSETQRNKGNFPGRFSGRQFSNSRSEMNVSTLELGDSALYLCASSSPARWELFFGEGSRLTVL.

The chain has TRBV5-1 and TRBJ1-1, with 10 nucleotides matching TRBD1. V shed 4 bases, J shed 0 bases, and the junction held 6 bases outside the gene matches. Germline V CDR1 and CDR2: SGHRS, YFSETQ. This CDR3 comprises 16 residues. CDR3 sequence (DNA): TGCGCCAGCAGCACACGACAGGGGGCTTTGAACACTGAAGCTTTCTTT. Translating it yields CASSTRQGALNTEAFF.

This clone has more than one count but fewer than ten. The rearrangement links TRBV12-5 to TRBJ1-1; D unclear. Per the germline V gene, CDR1 is LGHNT and CDR2 is FRNRAP. The ends were cut back, 0 bases at V and 6 bases at J, with 17 bases in the middle. CDR3 length equals 16 residues. CDR3 in amino acids: CASGLVAQFEVAEAFF. In DNA form, the CDR3 reads TGTGCTAGTGGTTTGGTAGCACAGTTTGAGGTCGCTGAAGCTTTCTTT. Supplemented by reference TRBV12-5 and TRBJ1-1, the full variable domain reads DARVTQTPRHKVTEMGQEVTMRCQPILGHNTVFWYRQTMMQGLELLAYFRNRAPLDDSGMPKDRFSAEMPDATLATLKIQPSEPRDSAVYFCASGLVAQFEVAEAFFGQGTRLTVV.

The rearrangement joins TRBV11-2 to TRBJ2-3; TRBD2 is a possible D gene (6 bases). Germline CDR1 SGHAT, CDR2 FQNNGV. V was pared by 0 bases and J by 2 bases, with 12 bases between. CDR3 length equals 16 residues. Here the CDR3 DNA reads TGTGCCAGCAGCTTAGAGGGGGGACTTAACACAGATACGCAGTATTTT. Encoded protein: CASSLEGGLNTDTQYF.

The chain joins TRBV4-3 to TRBJ1-6; unclear D gene. V lost 0 bases and J 4 bases, leaving 7 bases between the germline ends. The CDR3 extends over 15 amino acids. Germline loops: CDR1 LGHNA, CDR2 YSLEER. Here the CDR3 DNA reads TGCGCCAGCAGCCAAGAAGGGCCTTATAATTCACCCCTCCACTTT. As protein: CASSQEGPYNSPLHF.

The chain couples TRBV4-1 to TRBJ2-3; 10 bases fit TRBD2. Trimming took 10 bases from V and 2 from J; bases not matched to a gene: 9. CDR1 MGHRA and CDR2 YSYEKL come from the germline V gene. CDR3 length: 15 amino acids. The CDR3 DNA reads TGCGCCATAAGTAGGACTAGCGGCCACACAGATACGCAGTATTTT. This translates into CAISRTSGHTDTQYF.

This clone was seen a handful of times. The chain employs TRBV2 and TRBJ1-3; 7 positions match TRBD1. The V gene's germline CDR1 is SNHLY and CDR2 FYNNEI. The trim removed 6 bases at V and 0 bases at J, leaving 2 bases unmatched. The CDR3 length is 14 residues. Written as DNA, the CDR3 is TGTGCCAGCAGGGGACAGATCTCTGGAAACACCATATATTTT. This encodes CASRGQISGNTIYF.

CDR3 sequence (DNA): TGCGCCAGCAGCCAGGTCCGGGACAGTGGGCCCAAAAACATTCAGTACTTC. Its protein product is CASSQVRDSGPKNIQYF. The chain uses TRBV4-1 and TRBJ2-4; 7 bases map to TRBD1. With V trimmed by 3 bases and J by 2 bases, 10 bases remained unmatched. Germline CDR1 reads MGHRA; CDR2 reads YSYEKL. The CDR3 has 17 amino acids.

This clone came up a few times. The chain combines TRBV4-3 with TRBJ2-7; a weak D match, TRBD1 (5 bases). CDR1 and CDR2 from the germline V gene are LGHNA and YSLEER. The CDR3 runs to 15 residues. Trimming removed 4 bases from V and 0 bases from J, with 13 bases in between. CDR3 sequence reads: CASSLSDSLSYEQYF. The CDR3 region has the DNA TGCGCCAGCAGCCTTTCAGACAGCCTCTCCTACGAGCAGTACTTC.

This rearrangement joins TRBV6-5 to TRBJ2-3; TRBD1 is a possible D gene (5 bases). Germline CDR1 and CDR2: MNHEY and SVGAGI. V was shortened by 10 bases and J by 0 bases, with 11 bases between the two germline ends. The CDR3 consists of 13 residues. CDR3 bases: TGTGCCACCAGGGTAGGGAGCACAGATACGCAGTATTTT. Its translation: CATRVGSTDTQYF.

The chain is built from TRBV28 and TRBJ1-1; perhaps TRBD1 as D (5 bases). Germline-derived CDR1 and CDR2 are MDHEN and SYDVKM. Trimming left V 6 bases short and J 11 bases short, with 19 bases between. The CDR3 runs 13 residues. The CDR3 coding sequence is TGTGCCAGCAGCACGAGTTGGTCAGGGTGGGCTTTCTTT. Protein: CASSTSWSGWAFF.

This chain uses TRBV7-9 with TRBJ2-1, with 8 bases matching TRBD1. Germline V gene lookup returns CDR1 SEHNR and CDR2 FQNEAQ (reference sequence). J gave up 8 bases and V 5 bases, and 11 bases lay outside the gene matches. CDR3 length: 15 residues. CDR3 amino acids: CASSLVQGARDEQFF. As DNA, the CDR3 is TGTGCCAGCAGCCTGGTCCAGGGGGCGCGCGATGAGCAGTTCTTC. Filled out from reference TRBV7-9 and TRBJ2-1, the complete variable domain reads DTGVSQNPRHKITKRGQNVTFRCDPISEHNRLYWYRQTLGQGPEFLTYFQNEAQLEKSRLLSDRFSAERPKGSFSTLEIQRTEQGDSAMYLCASSLVQGARDEQFFGPGTRLTVL.

The J gene is TRBJ2-7, the V gene TRBV6-5, with TRBD1 as a possible D gene (7 bases). This CDR3 comprises 13 residues. Looked up from germline, CDR1 is MNHEY and CDR2 is SVGAGI. With 6 bases removed from V and 2 bases from J, the gap between germline ends came to 11 bases. The CDR3, as DNA: TGTGCCAGCAGCCAGGGGGGACCCTACGAGCAGTACTTC. This translates into CASSQGGPYEQYF.